The 10 T cell receptor beta chains listed next were all sequenced from one sample in a study of shared clonotypes between healthy human individuals. Data came from immunoSEQ multiplex PCR; TCRdb stores just in-frame clones and leaves some out. Of millions of clones in the sample, about 94% were seen once. As defined, naive CD8 cells were CD45RO-negative and positively selected for CCR7, with terminally differentiated effector memory CD45RA+ cells excluded. The sequencing sample was made of naive CD8+ T cells sorted from blood. The origin of the receptors is a man younger than 35 in good health.

V and J are TRBV10-3 and TRBJ1-5, with D maybe TRBD1 (6 bases). CDR3 length: 16 amino acids. From germline, CDR1 is ENHRY and CDR2 SYGVKD. The V end lost 0 bases, the J end lost 3 bases, and 12 bases lay between the germline ends. The CDR3 region has the DNA TGTGCCATCAGTGAGTCTGGCCGGGGGCTCAATCAGCCCCAGCATTTT. Translating gives CAISESGRGLNQPQHF.

This clone has a single count. The chain couples TRBV6-5 to TRBJ1-1; no clear D gene. Germline CDR1 is MNHEY and CDR2 is SVGAGI. V dropped 3 bases and J dropped 5 bases, with 13 bases sitting between them. This CDR3 has 14 amino acids. CDR3 nucleotide sequence: TGTGCCAGCAGTTATTTTCCAGAGATGACTGAAGCTTTCTTT. Translated: CASSYFPEMTEAFF.

A word on this clone: Other DNA sequences in this specimen translate into the identical CDR3. The CDR3, as DNA: TGCGCCAGCAGCTTGGCGCAGGGCATGAACACTGAAGCTTTCTTT. It specifies CASSLAQGMNTEAFF. The rearrangement joins TRBV5-1 to TRBJ1-1; D may be TRBD1 (5 bases). The V end was cut by 0 bases, the J end by 0 bases, with 9 bases between. CDR1 and CDR2 from the germline V gene are SGHRS and YFSETQ. The CDR3 consists of 15 residues.

V is TRBV5-4 and J is TRBJ2-3; weak D call: TRBD2 (7 bases). The CDR3 sequence is 15 residues long. Trimming took off 0 bases at V and 4 bases at J, with 12 bases between the two ends. Germline V gene sequence: CDR1 SGHNT, CDR2 YYREEE (reference sequence). CDR3 sequence reads: CASSLGGGQADTQYF. The CDR3 DNA is TGTGCCAGCAGCTTGGGGGGGGGCCAGGCAGATACGCAGTATTTT. Using reference TRBV5-4 and TRBJ2-3 for the parts outside the CDR3, the full variable domain is ETGVTQSPTHLIKTRGQQVTLRCSSQSGHNTVSWYQQALGQGPQFIFQYYREEENGRGNFPPRFSGLQFPNYSSELNVNALELDDSALYLCASSLGGGQADTQYFGPGTRLTVL.

A single count supports this clone. This sequence joins TRBV14 and TRBJ2-1; D unclear. The germline CDR1 and CDR2 sequences are SGHDN and FVKESK. The CDR3 covers 13 residues. V lost 1 base and J lost 1, with 2 bases in between. As DNA, the CDR3 is TGTGCCAGCAGCCAAGCTTCCTACAATGAGCAGTTCTTC. It specifies CASSQASYNEQFF.

J is TRBJ1-4 and V is TRBV14, with 7 nucleotides matching TRBD1. Per the germline V gene, CDR1 is SGHDN and CDR2 is FVKESK. Losses at the gene ends were 0 bases for V and 3 bases for J; bases not matched to a gene: 4. CDR3 length: 16 residues. CDR3 nucleotides: TGTGCCAGCAGCCAAGAACTGAGGGGGCCTAATGAAAAACTGTTTTTT. Translated: CASSQELRGPNEKLFF.

The V and J genes are TRBV6-5 and TRBJ2-7; 7 bases map to TRBD1. From germline, CDR1 is MNHEY and CDR2 SVGAGI. This CDR3 has 15 amino acids. V lost 3 bases to trimming and J lost 6 bases; unmatched junction nucleotides: 11. The CDR3 coding sequence is TGTGCCAGCAGTTATACAGGGGATGCCGGGTTCGAGCAGTACTTC. Protein sequence: CASSYTGDAGFEQYF.

The chain couples TRBV15 to TRBJ2-7; D gene ambiguous. Per the germline V gene, CDR1 is LNHNV and CDR2 is YYDKDF (reference sequence). This CDR3 is 15 amino acids long. Trimming removed 0 bases at V and 0 bases at J, with 9 bases between. The CDR3 DNA sequence: TGTGCCACCAGCAGAGATCGGGCTCTCTCCTACGAGCAGTACTTC. It is translated as CATSRDRALSYEQYF.

The V call is TRBV28, the J call TRBJ2-7; D perhaps matches TRBD1 (6 bases). V lost 6 bases to trimming and J lost 2 bases, with 14 bases between them. In germline, CDR1 is MDHEN, CDR2 SYDVKM. The CDR3 is made up of 14 amino acids. The CDR3 bases are TGTGCCAGCAGATTTCGGACAGCGCCCTACGAGCAGTACTTC. Encoded protein: CASRFRTAPYEQYF.

The CDR3 sequence is CASSLRDYAYEQYF. As DNA, the CDR3 is TGTGCCAGCAGCTTGAGGGACTACGCCTACGAGCAGTACTTC. This sequence joins TRBV11-2 and TRBJ2-7; TRBD2 matches 7 bases. Germline V lookup: CDR1 SGHAT, CDR2 FQNNGV. CDR3 size: 14 residues. The junction had 4 bases not matched to a gene; V was cut back by 3 bases and J by 2 bases.